This T cell receptor beta chain was profiled in a study of blood T cell repertoires in COVID-19. Study-level information: The United States, Italy and Spain provided the acute and convalescent COVID-19 samples. PBMCs, B-cell-depleted T cells, or T cells were the source of the cDNA or gDNA that made up the material.

Only one count was recorded for this clone. Per the original data handling: Amplification of reference gene primers was used by the study to estimate nucleated cell counts. Clones were sequenced by immunoSEQ multiplex PCR, and TCRdb holds only the in-frame ones, with some missing. V and J calls and clone size are as listed in that table; D and trimming were resolved from the DNA. The table has more than 100,000 clones, over 65% seen once. The sequenced sample consisted of peripheral blood. The clonotype comes from a human donor with acute or convalescent COVID-19. The donor label of this sample is uncertain.

The CDR3 region has the DNA TGTGCCAGCAGACGACAGGAATCTGGTGGCTACACCTTC. Translation: CASRRQESGGYTF. J is TRBJ1-2 and V is TRBV12-3 or TRBV12-4; D might be TRBD1 (6 bases). CDR3 length: 13 amino acids. Trimming took 6 bases from V and 7 from J, leaving 15 bases between them.